The sequence of this T cell receptor beta chain was determined in a study of cytomegalovirus exposure and HLA in healthy donors. Study summary: Previous work identified 117 million unique TCR beta sequences from roughly 170 million T cells. The study, taken as a whole, reports: The study carried out a later analysis of TCR beta sequences. It associated 15,000 to 20,000 of them with specific HLA alleles at a false discovery rate of 0.05. Prior analysis indicated that the majority of TCR beta V segments exhibited productivity approximately 87% or approximately 30% of the time. Links to common viral pathogens appeared, in a later analysis, for several of the most significant clusters.

The study ran its PCR with 60 Vbeta and 13 Jbeta primers. Data came from immunoSEQ multiplex PCR; TCRdb stores just in-frame clones and leaves some out. The data contain around 140,000 clones, about three quarters of them seen just once; the ten biggest clones take up under 2%. With respect to this clone: As yet, its antigen is unknown.

This TCR was sampled from a female donor in good health and CMV-seropositive. The material sequenced was PBMCs.

The CDR3 DNA is TGTGCCAGCAGTTGGGGACTAGCGGGAACAGAGACCCAGTACTTC. Its translation is CASSWGLAGTETQYF. The chain joins TRBV6-5 to TRBJ2-5; the match to TRBD2 covers 13 bases. Germline V gene data show CDR1 as MNHEY and CDR2 as SVGAGI. The CDR3 spans 15 residues. V shed 4 bases, J shed 4 bases, and the junction held 3 bases outside the gene matches.